This TCR beta chain was profiled in a study of identifying expanded T cells in peripheral blood (dated by TCRdb to the late 2010s). For context, the study as a whole: Technical replicates were generated by sequencing separate aliquots of the same genomic DNA pool, and four replicates were compared pairwise.

CDR1 is given as MDHEN and CDR2 as SYDVKM, both from the germline V gene. The junction carries 13 bases between V and J, which are trimmed by 4 bases and 4 bases respectively. The CDR3 measures 14 amino acids from cysteine to phenylalanine. The retained sequence is limited to the CDR3, 42 bases, with the frame set at the first base. This clone is a singleton in its sample. No cognate antigen has been identified for it. Per-base quality was not reported, and no clone a single base away is much larger than it. No immune events such as infections were documented for the healthy donors during the collection period. To calibrate time-dependent variance in a beta-binomial model of T-cell clone differential abundance, blood repertoires from healthy donors were used as a training cohort. The training cohort was composed of some ten healthy donors, 3 female and 7 male. Donor ages ranged from about 29 to 65 years, with an average of 43 years. Whole blood from each healthy donor was obtained from a commercial supplier and was collected at three time points 2 to 3 weeks apart. Genomic DNA was extracted from unsorted whole blood for immunosequencing.

The immunoSEQ Assay, which relies on bias-controlled multiplex PCR amplification of genomic DNA, was used to profile TCRbeta CDR3 regions. The authors' analysis ran thus. The absolute abundance of each unique TCRbeta CDR3 region was quantified after sequences were collapsed and filtered. Two models were used to test differential abundance: a binomial model (Fisher-equivalent) and a beta-binomial model that adds time-dependent variance fitted from healthy donors. Clones with fewer than 5 combined templates were removed, and differential abundance was called for clones with a Benjamini-Hochberg FDR below 0.01. In the beta-binomial model, variance was expressed as a function of the total template count across the two samples, in the form v = (b*log(k)+a)^2. What TCRdb holds here is the immuneACCESS table cut down to in-frame rearrangements. Part of the clones is not present; checked against another copy, under half of the missing clones reflect an unresolved V gene, and the others are unexplained. Clonal size and the V and J genes are those of that table, whereas D and trimming came from the DNA. In this sample the table shows nearly 60,000 clones, around nine tenths of which occur a single time. The ten largest clones capture 3% to 4% of the sample.

Overall study outcomes, separate from this receptor: Across all healthy donors, variance in clone template counts between roughly 2-week samples was found to increase significantly with total template count. The authors expected biological variance in healthy repertoires might increase further over much longer intervals such as months to years. Between technical replicates the binomial model flagged about 1.2 differentially abundant clones, whereas over about 2 weeks the binomial model flagged about 16.4 and over approximately 4 weeks approximately 18. The beta-binomial model significantly reduced the number of clones called differentially abundant and the false-positive rate across all healthy-donor time intervals.

The receptor chain draws on TRBV28 and TRBJ1-2; the D region possibly corresponds to TRBD1 (5 bases align). The clonotype was recovered from a person between 18 and 75 years old in good health. Source material: blood. The base sequence is TGTGCCAGCAGTTCGAGAGACAGCATCTATGGCTACACCTTC. Translated, this gives CASSSRDSIYGYTF.